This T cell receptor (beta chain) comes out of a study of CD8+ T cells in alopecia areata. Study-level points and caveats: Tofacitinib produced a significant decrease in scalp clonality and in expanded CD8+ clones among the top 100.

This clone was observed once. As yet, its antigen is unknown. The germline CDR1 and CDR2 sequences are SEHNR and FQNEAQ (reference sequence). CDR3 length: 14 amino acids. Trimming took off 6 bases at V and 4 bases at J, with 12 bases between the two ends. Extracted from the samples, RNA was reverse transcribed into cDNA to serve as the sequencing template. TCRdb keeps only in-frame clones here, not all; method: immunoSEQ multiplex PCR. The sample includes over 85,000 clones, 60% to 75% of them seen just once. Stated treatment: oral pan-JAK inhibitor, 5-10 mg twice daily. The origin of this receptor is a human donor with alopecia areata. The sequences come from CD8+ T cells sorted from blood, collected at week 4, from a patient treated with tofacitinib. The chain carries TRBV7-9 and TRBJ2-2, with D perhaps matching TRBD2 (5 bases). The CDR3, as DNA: TGTGCCAGCAGGACTACAAGAGGCACCGGGGAGCTGTTTTTT. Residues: CASRTTRGTGELFF.